These 21 T cell receptor beta chains came from one sample sequenced in a study of graft-versus-host responses after intestinal transplantation (TCRdb year 2021). The sample's time point label, decoded: cells obtained before transplantation from donor or recipient. Libraries were made using the immunoSEQ multiplex PCR assay. TCRdb took this table from immuneACCESS and kept in-frame rearrangements with V and J called. Such tables lack part of the clones; where checked against another copy, unresolved V genes explain under half of the gap, and the rest is unexplained. The sample table records under 100,000 clones; roughly 80% of these occur just once. The ten largest clones capture 0.65% to 0.85% of the sample. Their antigens are not known. Here the sequenced sample was unstimulated CD4+ T cells sorted from spleen or lymph node cells, taken before intestinal transplant. The receptors come from a human donor who received an intestinal transplant.

The chain couples TRBV18 to TRBJ2-7, with D tentatively TRBD2 (5 bases). CDR1 KGHSH and CDR2 LQKENI come from the germline V gene. The CDR3 runs 12 residues. Between the trimmed V and J ends, which lost 3 bases and 6 bases, there was a span of 9 bases. CDR3 bases: TGTGCCAGCTCACCCGGGGTCTCCGAGCAGTACTTC. Amino acid sequence: CASSPGVSEQYF.

This chain joins TRBV4-1 and TRBJ1-2; D call uncertain. There are 13 residues in the CDR3. Germline V gene data show CDR1 as MGHRA and CDR2 as YSYEKL. The V and J ends lost 2 bases and 7 bases respectively, with 11 bases between them. The CDR3 spells CASSQPSESGYTF. In DNA form, the CDR3 reads TGCGCCAGCAGCCAACCATCCGAGAGTGGCTACACCTTC.

The gene calls are TRBV18 and TRBJ2-7; D remains ambiguous. Germline lookup yields CDR1 KGHSH and CDR2 LQKENI. The CDR3 length is 14 residues. The V end lost 3 bases, the J end lost 0 bases, and 9 bases lay between the germline ends. The CDR3 DNA reads as TGTGCCAGCTCACCTAGTACAGACTCCTACGAGCAGTACTTC. The encoded protein is CASSPSTDSYEQYF.

The chain recombines TRBV15 with TRBJ2-5; 8 bases line up with TRBD2. The CDR3 spans 14 residues. The junction had 2 bases not matched to a gene; V was cut back by 3 bases and J by 2 bases. From germline, CDR1 is LNHNV and CDR2 YYDKDF (reference sequence). The CDR3 loop is CATSRVAGQETQYF. As DNA, the CDR3 is TGTGCCACCAGCAGGGTAGCGGGACAAGAGACCCAGTACTTC.

J is TRBJ2-5 and V is TRBV7-7; TRBD2 is a possible D gene (5 bases). Germline CDR1 and CDR2: SSHAT and FNYEAQ (reference sequence). V lost 5 bases to trimming and J lost 4 bases, with 11 bases between them. CDR3 length: 13 residues. This CDR3 is CASSPRRGETQYF. The CDR3 DNA reads as TGTGCCAGCAGCCCTAGACGGGGAGAGACCCAGTACTTC.

V usage is TRBV6-6 and J usage is TRBJ1-6; no definite D call. Germline CDR1 reads MNHNY; CDR2 reads SVGAGI (reference sequence). The V gene lost 2 bases and the J gene lost 3 bases, with 8 bases spanning the gap. The CDR3 runs 15 residues. The CDR3, as DNA: TGTGCCAGCAGTTACCAGGTCAACTATAATTCACCCCTCCACTTT. This encodes CASSYQVNYNSPLHF.

The chain carries TRBV29-1 and TRBJ2-5, with a weak D call TRBD1 (6 bases). Trimming removed 6 bases at V and 2 bases at J, with 25 bases between. Germline V lookup: CDR1 SQVTM, CDR2 ANQGSEA. This CDR3 is 17 amino acids long. CDR3 residues: CSVASSDRTRPQETQYF. Here the CDR3 DNA reads TGCAGCGTCGCAAGTTCGGACAGAACTCGTCCTCAAGAGACCCAGTACTTC.

The genes are TRBV9 and TRBJ1-2; a weak D match, TRBD1 (6 bases). V dropped 2 bases and J dropped 6 bases, with 14 bases sitting between them. This CDR3 has 14 residues. Germline V gene sequence: CDR1 SGDLS, CDR2 YYNGEE. Here the CDR3 reads CASSVQGLVDGYTF. CDR3 in DNA: TGTGCCAGCAGCGTCCAGGGGTTAGTCGATGGCTACACCTTC.

The chain uses TRBV5-4 and TRBJ1-1; the D gene is possibly TRBD1 (6 bases). Per germline, CDR1 SGHNT and CDR2 YYREEE (reference sequence). This CDR3 contains 12 residues. V was shortened by 2 bases and J by 7 bases, with 9 bases between the two germline ends. The CDR3 sequence: CASSLQGIEAFF. CDR3 sequence (DNA): TGTGCCAGCAGCTTACAGGGCATTGAAGCTTTCTTT.

The rearrangement links TRBV9 to TRBJ1-1, with D possibly TRBD1 on 5 matching bases. The CDR3 is made up of 14 amino acids. CDR1 is SGDLS and CDR2 is YYNGEE in the germline V gene. The V gene lost 1 base and the J gene lost 1 base, with 8 bases spanning the gap. The CDR3 region is CASSVLGQNTEAFF. As DNA, the CDR3 is TGTGCCAGCAGCGTACTGGGGCAGAACACTGAAGCTTTCTTT. Complete variable domain (other parts from reference TRBV9 and TRBJ1-1): DSGVTQTPKHLITATGQRVTLRCSPRSGDLSVYWYQQSLDQGLQFLIQYYNGEERAKGNILERFSAQQFPDLHSELNLSSLELGDSALYFCASSVLGQNTEAFFGQGTRLTVV.

The J gene is TRBJ2-5, the V gene TRBV5-4, with D perhaps matching TRBD2 (5 bases). This CDR3 is built from 17 residues. Germline CDR1 reads SGHNT; CDR2 reads YYREEE (reference sequence). V dropped 4 bases and J dropped 1 base, with 20 bases sitting between them. The chain's CDR3 is CASSKDPTTRFQETQYF. DNA for the CDR3: TGTGCCAGCAGCAAGGATCCGACTACTAGATTCCAAGAGACCCAGTACTTC.

The chain combines TRBV28 with TRBJ2-7, with D tentatively TRBD2 (6 bases). Germline values: CDR1 MDHEN, CDR2 SYDVKM. The length of the CDR3 is 16 residues. V lost 2 bases to trimming and J lost 2 bases, with 16 bases between them. The CDR3 DNA follows: TGTGCCAGCAGTTTACCTCATTTTGGGGGGACCTACGAGCAGTACTTC. Its protein is CASSLPHFGGTYEQYF.

This clone appeared once. This chain uses TRBV11-2 with TRBJ1-1; D ambiguous. V lost 1 base, J lost 10 bases, and 13 bases lay in between. The CDR3 spans 13 residues. CDR1 is SGHAT and CDR2 is FQNNGV in the germline V gene. The CDR3 reads CASSLGTEGTAFF. CDR3 coding DNA: TGTGCCAGCAGCTTAGGGACGGAGGGCACAGCTTTCTTT.

V is TRBV10-3 and J is TRBJ1-1, with D possibly TRBD1 on 6 matching bases. The CDR3 covers 13 residues. Trimming removed 4 bases from V and 12 bases from J, with 18 bases in between. The V gene's germline CDR1 is ENHRY and CDR2 SYGVKD. CDR3 bases: TGTGCCATCAGTGGTAGGGTCAGGGGCGAAACTTTCTTT. This gives the protein CAISGRVRGETFF.

This rearrangement joins TRBV15 to TRBJ1-6; D may be TRBD1 (6 bases). Germline V gives CDR1 LNHNV, CDR2 YYDKDF (reference sequence). The CDR3 covers 16 residues. V was trimmed by 2 bases and J by 3 bases, leaving 11 bases between them. The CDR3 region has the DNA TGTGCCACCAGCAGATCAAAGGGGGACTATAATTCACCCCTCCACTTT. Translated: CATSRSKGDYNSPLHF.

The chain recombines TRBV4-1 with TRBJ1-3, with D perhaps TRBD1 (5 bases). The CDR3 loop spans 15 amino acids. Trimming pared 1 base from V and 6 bases from J, leaving 13 bases between. Germline V lookup: CDR1 MGHRA, CDR2 YSYEKL. The CDR3 spells CASSQGTRGENTIYF. CDR3 DNA: TGCGCCAGCAGCCAAGGGACACGGGGGGAAAACACCATATATTTT.

The chain couples TRBV4-1 to TRBJ2-3; a possible D gene is TRBD2 (5 bases). This CDR3 is 15 amino acids long. The germline gives CDR1 MGHRA, CDR2 YSYEKL. V gave up 4 bases and J gave up 2 bases, with 13 bases separating them. CDR3 sequence: CASSRGLEPTDTQYF. The CDR3 coding sequence is TGCGCCAGCAGCCGCGGACTTGAACCCACAGATACGCAGTATTTT.

CDR3 DNA sequence: TGTGCCAGCAGCAAAGAGGCTAGCGGCGGGGACGAGCAGTACTTC. Protein sequence: CASSKEASGGDEQYF. J is TRBJ2-7 and V is TRBV21-1; the D call of TRBD2 is as the table states it, not checked on the DNA. TRBV21-1 is labeled a pseudogene. This CDR3 is 15 amino acids long.

The chain uses TRBV19 and TRBJ2-2, with D perhaps matching TRBD1 (5 bases). V lost 7 bases and J 10 bases, leaving 16 bases between the germline ends. The CDR3 sequence is 13 residues long. Per the germline V gene, CDR1 is LNHDA and CDR2 is SQIVND (reference sequence). CDR3 nucleotide sequence: TGTGCCAGTAACAAATACGGACAAAAGGAGCTGTTTTTT. Protein product: CASNKYGQKELFF. Combining the CDR3 with reference TRBV19 and TRBJ2-2 gives the whole variable domain DGGITQSPKYLFRKEGQNVTLSCEQNLNHDAMYWYRQDPGQGLRLIYYSQIVNDFQKGDIAEGYSVSREKKESFPLTVTSAQKNPTAFYLCASNKYGQKELFFGEGSRLTVL.

CDR3 nucleotides: TGTGCCAGCAGTTACGAGGGACAGGGACGTGAAAAACTGTTTTTT. Encoded protein: CASSYEGQGREKLFF. The rearrangement links TRBV6-5 to TRBJ1-4; 9 positions match TRBD1. The CDR3 totals 15 residues. Germline CDR1 MNHEY, CDR2 SVGAGI. The ends lost 2 bases at V and 7 bases at J; junction bases unmatched: 5.

This clone was seen only a few times. This chain links TRBV11-2 with TRBJ1-1; a possible D gene is TRBD1 (5 bases). The CDR3 sequence is 15 residues long. V was cut by 4 bases and J by 6 bases, with 18 bases left in between. The germline gives CDR1 SGHAT, CDR2 FQNNGV. The chain's CDR3 is CASSSSTAGWAEAFF. CDR3 DNA: TGTGCCAGCAGCTCTTCGACAGCTGGGTGGGCTGAAGCTTTCTTT.